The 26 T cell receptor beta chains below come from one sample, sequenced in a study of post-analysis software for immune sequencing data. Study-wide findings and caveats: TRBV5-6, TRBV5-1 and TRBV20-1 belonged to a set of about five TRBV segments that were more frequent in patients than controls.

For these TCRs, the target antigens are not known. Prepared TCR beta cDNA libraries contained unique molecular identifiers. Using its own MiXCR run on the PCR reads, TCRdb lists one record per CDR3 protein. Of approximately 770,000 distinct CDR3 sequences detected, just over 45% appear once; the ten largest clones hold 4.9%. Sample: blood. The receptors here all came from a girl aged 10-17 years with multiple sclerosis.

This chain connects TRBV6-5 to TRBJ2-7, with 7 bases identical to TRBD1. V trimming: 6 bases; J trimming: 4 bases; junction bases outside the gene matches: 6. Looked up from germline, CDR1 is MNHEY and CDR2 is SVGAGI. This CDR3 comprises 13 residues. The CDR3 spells CASREGARYEQYF. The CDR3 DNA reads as TGTGCCAGCAGAGAGGGGGCCCGGTACGAGCAGTACTTC.

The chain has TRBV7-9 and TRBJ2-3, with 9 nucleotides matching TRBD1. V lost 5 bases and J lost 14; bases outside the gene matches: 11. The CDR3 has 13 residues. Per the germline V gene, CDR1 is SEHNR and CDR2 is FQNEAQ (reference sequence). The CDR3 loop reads CASSPPGQGLGYF. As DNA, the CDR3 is TGTGCCAGCAGCCCCCCCGGACAGGGGCTTGGGTATTTT. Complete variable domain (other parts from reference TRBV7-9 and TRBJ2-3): DTGVSQNPRHKITKRGQNVTFRCDPISEHNRLYWYRQTLGQGPEFLTYFQNEAQLEKSRLLSDRFSAERPKGSFSTLEIQRTEQGDSAMYLCASSPPGQGLGYFGPGTRLTVL.

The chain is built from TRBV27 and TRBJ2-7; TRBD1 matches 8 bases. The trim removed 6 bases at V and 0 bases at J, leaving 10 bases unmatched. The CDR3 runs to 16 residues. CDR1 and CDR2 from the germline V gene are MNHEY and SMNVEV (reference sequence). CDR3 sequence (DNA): TGTGCCAGCAGACCACGCGGGACAGGTGTCTCCTACGAGCAGTACTTC. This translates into CASRPRGTGVSYEQYF.

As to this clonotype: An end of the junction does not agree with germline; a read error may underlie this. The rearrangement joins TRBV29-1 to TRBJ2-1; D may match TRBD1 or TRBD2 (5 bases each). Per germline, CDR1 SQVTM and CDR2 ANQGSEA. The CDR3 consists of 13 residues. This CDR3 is CSVGGILGNEQLF. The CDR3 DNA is TGCAGCGTTGGGGGGATTTTGGGCAATGAGCAGCTCTTC.

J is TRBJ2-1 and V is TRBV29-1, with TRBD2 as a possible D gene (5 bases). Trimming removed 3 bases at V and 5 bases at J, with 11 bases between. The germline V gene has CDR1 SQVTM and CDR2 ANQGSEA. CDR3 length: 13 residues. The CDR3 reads CSVEKAADNEQFF. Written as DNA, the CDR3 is TGCAGCGTTGAGAAAGCGGCGGACAATGAGCAGTTCTTC.

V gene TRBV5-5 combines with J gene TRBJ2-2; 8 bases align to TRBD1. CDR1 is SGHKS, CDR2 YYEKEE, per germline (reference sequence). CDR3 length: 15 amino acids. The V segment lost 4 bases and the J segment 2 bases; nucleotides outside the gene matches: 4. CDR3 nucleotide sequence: TGTGCCAGCAGCGGGACAGGCGCTAACACCGGGGAGCTGTTTTTT. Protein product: CASSGTGANTGELFF.

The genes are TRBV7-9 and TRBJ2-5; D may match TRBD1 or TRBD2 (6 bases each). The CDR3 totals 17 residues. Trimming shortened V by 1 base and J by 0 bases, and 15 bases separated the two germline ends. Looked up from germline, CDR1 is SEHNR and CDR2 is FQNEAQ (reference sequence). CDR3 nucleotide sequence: TGTGCCAGCAGCTTAGGAATTGGACAGCGGGACCAAGAGACCCAGTACTTC. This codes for CASSLGIGQRDQETQYF.

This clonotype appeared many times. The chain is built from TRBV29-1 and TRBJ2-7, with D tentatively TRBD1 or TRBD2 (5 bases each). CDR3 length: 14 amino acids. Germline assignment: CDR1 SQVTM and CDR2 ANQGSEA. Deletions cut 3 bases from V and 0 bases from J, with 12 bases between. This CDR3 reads CSVEGTGSSYEQYF. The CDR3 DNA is TGCAGCGTTGAGGGGACGGGGAGCTCCTACGAGCAGTACTTC.

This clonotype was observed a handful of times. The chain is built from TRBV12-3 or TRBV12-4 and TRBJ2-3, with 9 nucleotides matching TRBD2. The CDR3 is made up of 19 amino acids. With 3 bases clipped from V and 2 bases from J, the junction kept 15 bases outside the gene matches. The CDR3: CASSFVIAGVGKATDTQYF. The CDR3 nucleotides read TGTGCCAGCAGTTTCGTGATAGCGGGAGTGGGGAAAGCCACAGATACGCAGTATTTT.

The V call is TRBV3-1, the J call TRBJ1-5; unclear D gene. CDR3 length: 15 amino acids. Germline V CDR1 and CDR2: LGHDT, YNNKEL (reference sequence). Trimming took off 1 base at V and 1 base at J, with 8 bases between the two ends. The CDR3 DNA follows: TGTGCCAGCAGCCAAGGGTTCGGAAGCAATCAGCCCCAGCATTTT. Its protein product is CASSQGFGSNQPQHF.

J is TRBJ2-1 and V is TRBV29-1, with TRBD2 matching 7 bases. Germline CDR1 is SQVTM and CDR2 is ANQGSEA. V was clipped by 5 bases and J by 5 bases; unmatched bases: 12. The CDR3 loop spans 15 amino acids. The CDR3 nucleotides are TGCAGCGTTAAGGAGAGGTGGCTAGCGGACAATGAGCAGTTCTTC. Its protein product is CSVKERWLADNEQFF.

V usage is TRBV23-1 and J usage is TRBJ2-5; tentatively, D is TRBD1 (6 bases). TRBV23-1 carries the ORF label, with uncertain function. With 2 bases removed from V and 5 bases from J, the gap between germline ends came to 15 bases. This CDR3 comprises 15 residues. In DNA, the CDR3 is TGCGCCAGCAGTCAACGAGGGGGTGAGGGTGAGACCCAGTACTTC. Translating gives CASSQRGGEGETQYF.

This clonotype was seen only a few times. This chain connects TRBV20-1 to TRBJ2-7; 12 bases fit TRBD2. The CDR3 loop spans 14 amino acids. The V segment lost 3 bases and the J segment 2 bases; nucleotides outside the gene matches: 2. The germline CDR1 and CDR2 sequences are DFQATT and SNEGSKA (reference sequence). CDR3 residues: CSASGLAGTYEQYF. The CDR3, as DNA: TGCAGTGCTAGCGGACTAGCGGGGACCTACGAGCAGTACTTC.

DNA of the CDR3: TGTGCCAGCAGCTTCGGACAGCTCCTCTCCTACGAGCAGTACTTC. Translation: CASSFGQLLSYEQYF. The rearrangement links TRBV5-5 to TRBJ2-7, with a possible D match to TRBD1 (6 bases). CDR3 length: 15 amino acids. The germline CDR1 and CDR2 sequences are SGHKS and YYEKEE (reference sequence). The V end lost 2 bases, the J end lost 0 bases, and 12 bases lay between the germline ends. The full variable domain, its missing parts supplied by reference TRBV5-5 and TRBJ2-7, is DAGVTQSPTHLIKTRGQQVTLRCSPISGHKSVSWYQQVLGQGPQFIFQYYEKEERGRGNFPDRFSARQFPNYSSELNVNALLLGDSALYLCASSFGQLLSYEQYFGPGTRLTVT.

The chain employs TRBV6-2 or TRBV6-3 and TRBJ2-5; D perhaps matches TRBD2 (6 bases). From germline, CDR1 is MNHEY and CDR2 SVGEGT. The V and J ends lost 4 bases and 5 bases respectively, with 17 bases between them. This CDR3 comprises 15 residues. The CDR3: CASSFKRAFGETQYF. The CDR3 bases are TGTGCCAGCAGTTTTAAGCGGGCGTTTGGCGAGACCCAGTACTTC.

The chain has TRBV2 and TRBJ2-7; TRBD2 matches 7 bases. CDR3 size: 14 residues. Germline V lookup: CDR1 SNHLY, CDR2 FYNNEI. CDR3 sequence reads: CVTKSWEGSYEQYF. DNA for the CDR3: TGTGTCACAAAGAGCTGGGAGGGCTCCTACGAGCAGTACTTC.

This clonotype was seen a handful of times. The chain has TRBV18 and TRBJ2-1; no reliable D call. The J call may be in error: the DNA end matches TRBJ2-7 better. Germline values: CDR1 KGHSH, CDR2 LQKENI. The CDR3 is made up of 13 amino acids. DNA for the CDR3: TGTGCCAGCTCACACTCGGACGGCTACGAGCAGTACTTC. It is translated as CASSHSDGYEQYF.

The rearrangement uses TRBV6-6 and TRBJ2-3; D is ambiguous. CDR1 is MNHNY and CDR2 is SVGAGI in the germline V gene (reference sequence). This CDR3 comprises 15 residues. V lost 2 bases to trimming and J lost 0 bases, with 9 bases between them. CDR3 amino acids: CASSYEAPSTDTQYF. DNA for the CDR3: TGTGCCAGCAGTTACGAGGCACCCAGCACAGATACGCAGTATTTT.

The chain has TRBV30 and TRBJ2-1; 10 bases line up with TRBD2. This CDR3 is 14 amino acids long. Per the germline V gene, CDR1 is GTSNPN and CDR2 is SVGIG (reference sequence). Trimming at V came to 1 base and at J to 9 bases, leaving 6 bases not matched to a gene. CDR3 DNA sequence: TGTGCCTGGAGTGGGTCTAGCGGGAGTTCTGAGCAGTTCTTC. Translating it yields CAWSGSSGSSEQFF.

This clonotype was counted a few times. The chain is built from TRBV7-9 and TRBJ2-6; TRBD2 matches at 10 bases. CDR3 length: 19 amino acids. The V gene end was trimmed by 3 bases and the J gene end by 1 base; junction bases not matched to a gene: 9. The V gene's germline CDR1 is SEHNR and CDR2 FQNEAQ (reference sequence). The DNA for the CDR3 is TGTGCCAGCAGCTTGCCGGGACTAGCGAGATCATCTGGGGCCAACGTCCTGACTTTC. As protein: CASSLPGLARSSGANVLTF.

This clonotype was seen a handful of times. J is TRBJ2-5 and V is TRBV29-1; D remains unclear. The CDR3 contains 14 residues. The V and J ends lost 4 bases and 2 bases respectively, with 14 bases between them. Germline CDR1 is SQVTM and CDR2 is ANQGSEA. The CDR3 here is CSVGSGSWQETQYF. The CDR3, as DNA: TGCAGCGTTGGATCAGGCAGTTGGCAAGAGACCCAGTACTTC.

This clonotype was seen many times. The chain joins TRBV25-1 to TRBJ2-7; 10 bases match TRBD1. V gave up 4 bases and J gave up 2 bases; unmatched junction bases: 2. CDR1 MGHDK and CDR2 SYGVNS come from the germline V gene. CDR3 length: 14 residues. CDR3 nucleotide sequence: TGTGCCAGCAGTGGAGGACAGGGGGCCTACGAGCAGTACTTC. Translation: CASSGGQGAYEQYF.

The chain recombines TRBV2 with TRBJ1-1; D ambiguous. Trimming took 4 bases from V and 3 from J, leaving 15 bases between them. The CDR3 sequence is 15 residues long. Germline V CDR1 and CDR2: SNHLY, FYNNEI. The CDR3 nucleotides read TGTGCCAGCAGTGGGGAACGGGCGGGCGACACTGAAGCTTTCTTT. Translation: CASSGERAGDTEAFF.

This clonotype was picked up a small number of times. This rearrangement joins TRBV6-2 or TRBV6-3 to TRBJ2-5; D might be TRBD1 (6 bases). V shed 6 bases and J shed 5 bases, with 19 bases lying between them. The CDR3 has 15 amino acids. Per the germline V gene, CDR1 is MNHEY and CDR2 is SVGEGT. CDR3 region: CASSKETGWSETQYF. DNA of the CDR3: TGTGCCAGCAGCAAAGAGACAGGATGGTCCGAGACCCAGTACTTC.

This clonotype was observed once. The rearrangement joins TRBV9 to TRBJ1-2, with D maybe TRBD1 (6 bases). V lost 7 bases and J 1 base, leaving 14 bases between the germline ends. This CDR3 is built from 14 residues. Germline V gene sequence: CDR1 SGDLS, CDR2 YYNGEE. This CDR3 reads CASGGTRVNYGYTF. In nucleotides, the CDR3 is TGTGCCAGCGGCGGGACAAGAGTTAACTATGGCTACACCTTC.

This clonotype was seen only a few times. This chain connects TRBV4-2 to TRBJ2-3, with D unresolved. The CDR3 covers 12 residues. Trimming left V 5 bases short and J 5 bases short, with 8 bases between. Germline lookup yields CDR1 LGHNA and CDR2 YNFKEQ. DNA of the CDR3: TGTGCCAGCAGCAATCTGGGAGATACGCAGTATTTT. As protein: CASSNLGDTQYF.